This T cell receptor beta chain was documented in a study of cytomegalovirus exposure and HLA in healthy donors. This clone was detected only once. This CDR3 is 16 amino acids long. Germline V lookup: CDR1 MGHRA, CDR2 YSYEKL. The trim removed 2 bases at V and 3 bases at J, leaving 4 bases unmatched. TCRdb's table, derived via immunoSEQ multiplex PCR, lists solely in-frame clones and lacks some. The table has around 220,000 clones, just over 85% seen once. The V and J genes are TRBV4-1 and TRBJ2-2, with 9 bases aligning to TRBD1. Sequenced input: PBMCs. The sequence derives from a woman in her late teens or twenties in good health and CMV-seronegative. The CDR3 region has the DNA TGCGCCAGCAGCCAAACCCGGGACAGGGACACCGGGGAGCTGTTTTTT. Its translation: CASSQTRDRDTGELFF.